There are a few counts of the clone carrying this TCR beta chain. The data belong to a study of T cells in Graves' hyperthyroidism and ophthalmopathy. TCR beta CDR3 sequences were amplified from RNA transcripts. The HTBI primer set was used in a first-round RT-PCR of the TCR CDR3. TCRdb passed the multiplex PCR reads through MiXCR, listing each CDR3 protein once. Of roughly 840,000 distinct CDR3 sequences listed, 35% to 40% were seen once; the top ten hold 7% to 10%. Trimming took 7 bases from V and 0 from J, leaving 18 bases between them. The CDR3 contains 17 residues. CDR1 and CDR2 (germline): LNHDA, SQIVND (reference sequence).

The TCR comes from a man aged 18 to 30 with Graves' hyperthyroidism. This chain uses TRBV19 with TRBJ2-2; D possibly corresponds to TRBD2 (6 bases). Sequences were obtained from blood. CDR3 sequence reads: CASTRWSSVTNTGELFF. CDR3 sequence (DNA): TGTGCCAGTACCCGGTGGTCTAGCGTGACGAACACCGGGGAGCTGTTTTTT.